The T cell receptor (beta chain) described here comes from a study of PD-L1 blockade in urothelial cancer. Study information: The patients first took atezolizumab around 2014, receiving 1,200 mg intravenously every 3 weeks. It was at 3 weeks (second dose) and 6 weeks after treatment start that blood was analyzed. There were a median of approximately 130,000 T cells in blood samples.

The time point here: peripheral blood 6 weeks after treatment start. Each patient's cancer was a locally advanced or metastatic urothelial carcinoma. This clone was detected only a few times. Generated by immunoSEQ multiplex PCR, the TCRdb table keeps only in-frame clones and is missing some. The profile shows about 46,000 clones, approximately 86% of them singletons. V was clipped by 8 bases and J by 1 base; unmatched bases: 4. Looked up from germline, CDR1 is MGHDK and CDR2 is SYGVNS. The CDR3 is made up of 13 amino acids. Material: PBMCs, obtained around atezolizumab (anti-PD-L1) treatment. The sequence was collected from a man in his fifties or sixties with urothelial cancer. V gene TRBV25-1 combines with J gene TRBJ1-1; 7 nucleotides align to TRBD1. The CDR3 DNA reads as TGTGCCAGCTCGGCAGGGGGGAACACTGAAGCTTTCTTT. Its protein is CASSAGGNTEAFF.